Sequencing of this TCR beta chain was carried out in a study of CD4+ T cells in melanoma. The study's findings and limits: Reportedly, melanoma neoantigen-specific CD4+ T cells showed varied differentiation states. CD8+ T cell, macrophage and B cell function reportedly correlated with neoantigen-specific CD4+ T cells.

Germline V gene sequence: CDR1 SGHDN, CDR2 FVKESK. The length of the CDR3 is 13 residues. V lost 1 base to trimming and J lost 4 bases, with 8 bases between them. A word on this clone: Its specificity is not known.

Sequencing used immunoSEQ multiplex PCR; TCRdb keeps in-frame clones, though not all of them. The sample holds about 50,000 clones, roughly nine tenths seen once. This TCR was sampled from a human donor with melanoma. Sequenced sample: peripheral blood. The V and J genes are TRBV14 and TRBJ2-7, with D possibly being TRBD1 or TRBD2 (5 bases each). CDR3 amino acids: CASSQGGAYEQYF. The DNA for the CDR3 is TGTGCCAGCAGCCAAGGAGGGGCGTACGAGCAGTACTTC.